The 5 T cell receptor beta chains given below trace back to one sample, sequenced in a study of shared clonotypes between healthy human individuals. The table came from immunoSEQ multiplex PCR; TCRdb's copy has only in-frame clones and leaves some out. The sample holds 2 million to 2.5 million clones, roughly 90% seen once. Material: naive CD4+ T cells from PBMCs. As to subset: CD45RA+ positively selected. The receptors derive from a man aged 18 to 30 in good health. Some clones in this sample may be carry-over from other donors' samples.

The CDR3 reads CASSSRPGSGSYNEQFF. DNA of the CDR3: TGTGCCAGTAGTTCCCGCCCCGGGAGTGGTTCCTACAATGAGCAGTTCTTC. The chain employs TRBV19 and TRBJ2-1; tentative D call: TRBD2 (6 bases). The CDR3 length is 17 residues. The germline CDR1 and CDR2 sequences are LNHDA and SQIVND (reference sequence). Trimming pared 5 bases from V and 1 base from J, leaving 18 bases between.

This chain links TRBV5-6 with TRBJ2-2, with unresolved D. Germline V gene sequence: CDR1 SGHDT, CDR2 YYEEEE. V was trimmed by 2 bases and J by 3 bases, leaving 8 bases between them. CDR3 length equals 14 residues. CDR3 residues: CASSFFQYTGELFF. As DNA, the CDR3 is TGTGCCAGCAGCTTTTTCCAGTACACCGGGGAGCTGTTTTTT.

The genes are TRBV14 and TRBJ2-2, with D hard to call. The germline V gene encodes CDR1 SGHDN and CDR2 FVKESK. This CDR3 has 17 residues. V shed 4 bases and J shed 0 bases, with 15 bases lying between them. The CDR3 sequence: CASSPIWRPTNTGELFF. The CDR3 DNA sequence: TGTGCCAGCAGCCCGATCTGGCGGCCAACGAACACCGGGGAGCTGTTTTTT.

The rearrangement uses TRBV30 and TRBJ1-1, with a tentative D call TRBD1 (6 bases). The CDR3 has 12 residues. Germline lookup yields CDR1 GTSNPN and CDR2 SVGIG (reference sequence). With 3 bases removed from V and 5 bases from J, the gap between germline ends came to 10 bases. Written as DNA, the CDR3 is TGTGCCTGGAGCTTGGACAGTACTGAAGCTTTCTTT. Protein: CAWSLDSTEAFF.

The rearrangement joins TRBV7-9 to TRBJ2-7; TRBD1 matches at 8 bases. This CDR3 comprises 14 residues. Trimming removed 0 bases from V and 9 bases from J; junction bases left unmatched: 7. Germline CDR1 SEHNR, CDR2 FQNEAQ (reference sequence). In DNA, the CDR3 is TGTGCCAGCAGCTTAGCGGCGGACGGACAGGGGCAGTACTTC. Translated: CASSLAADGQGQYF.